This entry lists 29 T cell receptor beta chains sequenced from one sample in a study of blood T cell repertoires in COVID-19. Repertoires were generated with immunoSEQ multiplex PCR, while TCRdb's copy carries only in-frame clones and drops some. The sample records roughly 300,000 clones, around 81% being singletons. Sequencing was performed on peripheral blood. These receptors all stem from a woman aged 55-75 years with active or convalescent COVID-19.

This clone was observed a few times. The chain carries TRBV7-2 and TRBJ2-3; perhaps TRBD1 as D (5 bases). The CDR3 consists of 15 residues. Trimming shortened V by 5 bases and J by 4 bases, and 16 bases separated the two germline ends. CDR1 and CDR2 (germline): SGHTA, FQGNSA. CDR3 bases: TGTGCCAGCAGCCCCGGAAGGGGCCGAGCAGATACGCAGTATTTT. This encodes CASSPGRGRADTQYF.

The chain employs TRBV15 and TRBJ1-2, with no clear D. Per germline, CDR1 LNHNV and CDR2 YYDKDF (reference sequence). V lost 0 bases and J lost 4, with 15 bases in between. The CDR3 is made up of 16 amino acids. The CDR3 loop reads CATSRDRAGGLYGYTF. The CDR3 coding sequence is TGTGCCACCAGCAGAGATCGGGCTGGCGGGCTCTATGGCTACACCTTC.

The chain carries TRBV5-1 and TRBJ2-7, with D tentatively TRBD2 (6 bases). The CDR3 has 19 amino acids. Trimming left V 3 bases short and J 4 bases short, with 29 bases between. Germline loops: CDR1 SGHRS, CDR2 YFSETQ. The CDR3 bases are TGCGCCAGCAGCTCCTTAGGGATAGAGGGGACTCGTATTTCATACGAGCAGTACTTC. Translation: CASSSLGIEGTRISYEQYF.

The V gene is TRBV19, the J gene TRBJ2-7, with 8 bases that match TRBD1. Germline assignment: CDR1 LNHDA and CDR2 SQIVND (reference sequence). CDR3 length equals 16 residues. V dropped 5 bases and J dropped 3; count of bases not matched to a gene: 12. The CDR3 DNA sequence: TGTGCCAGTAGTTCTCACCCCGGGACAGGAATCTACGAGCAGTACTTC. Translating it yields CASSSHPGTGIYEQYF. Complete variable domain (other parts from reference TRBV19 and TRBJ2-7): DGGITQSPKYLFRKEGQNVTLSCEQNLNHDAMYWYRQDPGQGLRLIYYSQIVNDFQKGDIAEGYSVSREKKESFPLTVTSAQKNPTAFYLCASSSHPGTGIYEQYFGPGTRLTVT.

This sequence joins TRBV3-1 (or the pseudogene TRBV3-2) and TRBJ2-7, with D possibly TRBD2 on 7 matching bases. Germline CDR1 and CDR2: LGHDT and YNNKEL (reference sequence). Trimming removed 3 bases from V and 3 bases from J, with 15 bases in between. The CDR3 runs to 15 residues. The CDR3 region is CASSQGGGAVYEQYF. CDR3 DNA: TGTGCCAGCAGCCAGGGAGGGGGGGCGGTCTACGAGCAGTACTTC.

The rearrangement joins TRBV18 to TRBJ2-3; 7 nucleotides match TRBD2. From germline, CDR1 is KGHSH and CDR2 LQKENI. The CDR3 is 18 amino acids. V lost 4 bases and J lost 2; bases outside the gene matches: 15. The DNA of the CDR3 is TGTGCCAGCTCACGGGACTACCCTACCCCCGGGGACACAGATACGCAGTATTTT. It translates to CASSRDYPTPGDTDTQYF.

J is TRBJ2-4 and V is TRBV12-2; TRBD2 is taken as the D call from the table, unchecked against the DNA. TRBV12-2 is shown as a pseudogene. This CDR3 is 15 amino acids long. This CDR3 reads CASPETTGSKNIQYF. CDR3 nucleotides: TGTGCAAGCCCCGAAACCACGGGGTCCAAAAACATTCAGTACTTC.

The CDR3 sequence: CASRPEEGRVTSGANVLTF. The CDR3 DNA is TGTGCCAGTAGACCCGAGGAGGGAAGGGTCACCTCTGGGGCCAACGTCCTGACTTTC. The V call is TRBV19, the J call TRBJ2-6; weak D call: TRBD2 (6 bases). This CDR3 comprises 19 residues. Trimming took off 6 bases at V and 0 bases at J, with 21 bases between the two ends. Germline CDR1 and CDR2: LNHDA and SQIVND (reference sequence).

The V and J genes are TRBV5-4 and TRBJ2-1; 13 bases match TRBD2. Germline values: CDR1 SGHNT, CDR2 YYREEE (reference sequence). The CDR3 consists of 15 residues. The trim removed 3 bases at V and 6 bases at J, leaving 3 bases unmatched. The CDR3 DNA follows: TGTGCCAGCAGCTCCTGGACTAGCGGGGGCAATGAGCAGTTCTTC. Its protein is CASSSWTSGGNEQFF.

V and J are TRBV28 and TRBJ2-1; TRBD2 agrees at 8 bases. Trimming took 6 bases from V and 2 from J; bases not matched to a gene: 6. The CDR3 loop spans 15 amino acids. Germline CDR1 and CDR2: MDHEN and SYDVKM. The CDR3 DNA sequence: TGTGCCAGCAGCCCGGGGGGGGGACCCTACAATGAGCAGTTCTTC. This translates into CASSPGGGPYNEQFF.

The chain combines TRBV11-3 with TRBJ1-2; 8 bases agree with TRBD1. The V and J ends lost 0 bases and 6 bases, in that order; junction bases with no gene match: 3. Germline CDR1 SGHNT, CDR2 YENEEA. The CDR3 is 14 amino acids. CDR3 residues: CASSLDGQGHGYTF. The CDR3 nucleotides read TGTGCCAGCAGCTTAGATGGACAGGGCCATGGCTACACCTTC.

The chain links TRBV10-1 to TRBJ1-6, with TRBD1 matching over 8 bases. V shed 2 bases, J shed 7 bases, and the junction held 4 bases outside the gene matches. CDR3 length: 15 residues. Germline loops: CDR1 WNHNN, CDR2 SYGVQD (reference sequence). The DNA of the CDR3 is TGCGCCAGCAGTGAGACAGACAGGGGCAATTCACCCCTCCACTTT. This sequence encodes CASSETDRGNSPLHF.

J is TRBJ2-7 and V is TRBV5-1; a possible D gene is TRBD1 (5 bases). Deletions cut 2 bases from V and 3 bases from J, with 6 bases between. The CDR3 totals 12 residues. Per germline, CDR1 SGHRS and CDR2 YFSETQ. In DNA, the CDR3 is TGCGCCAGCAGCTTCGACAGCTACGAGCAGTACTTC. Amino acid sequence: CASSFDSYEQYF.

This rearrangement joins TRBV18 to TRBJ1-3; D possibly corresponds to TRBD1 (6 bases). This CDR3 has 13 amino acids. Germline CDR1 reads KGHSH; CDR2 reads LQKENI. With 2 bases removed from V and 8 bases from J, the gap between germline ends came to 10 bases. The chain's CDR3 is CASSPTRGYTIYF. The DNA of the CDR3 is TGTGCCAGCTCACCAACCAGGGGATACACCATATATTTT.

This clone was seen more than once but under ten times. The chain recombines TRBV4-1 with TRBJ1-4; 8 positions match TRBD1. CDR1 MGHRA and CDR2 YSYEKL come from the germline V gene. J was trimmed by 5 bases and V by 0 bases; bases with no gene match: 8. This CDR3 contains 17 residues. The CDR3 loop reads CASSQDPDRGANEKLFF. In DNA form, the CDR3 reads TGCGCCAGCAGCCAAGATCCCGACAGGGGCGCGAATGAAAAACTGTTTTTT.

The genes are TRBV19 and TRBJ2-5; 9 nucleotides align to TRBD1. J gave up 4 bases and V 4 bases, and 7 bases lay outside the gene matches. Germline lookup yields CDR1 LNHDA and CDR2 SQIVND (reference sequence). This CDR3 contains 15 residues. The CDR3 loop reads CASSNLNRGRETQYF. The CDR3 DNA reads TGTGCCAGTAGTAATTTAAACAGGGGGCGAGAGACCCAGTACTTC.

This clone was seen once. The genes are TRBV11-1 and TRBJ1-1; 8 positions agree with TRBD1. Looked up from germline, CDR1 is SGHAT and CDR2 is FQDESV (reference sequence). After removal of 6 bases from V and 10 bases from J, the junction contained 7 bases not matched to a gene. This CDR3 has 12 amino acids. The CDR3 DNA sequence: TGTGCCAGCAGTTCGACAGGGGAGGGAGCTTTCTTT. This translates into CASSSTGEGAFF.

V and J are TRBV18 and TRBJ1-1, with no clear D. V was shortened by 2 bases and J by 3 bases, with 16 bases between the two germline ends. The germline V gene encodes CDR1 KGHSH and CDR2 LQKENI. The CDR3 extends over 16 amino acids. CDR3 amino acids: CASSPIRVGSDTEAFF. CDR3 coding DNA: TGTGCCAGCTCACCAATCCGAGTAGGGAGCGACACTGAAGCTTTCTTT.

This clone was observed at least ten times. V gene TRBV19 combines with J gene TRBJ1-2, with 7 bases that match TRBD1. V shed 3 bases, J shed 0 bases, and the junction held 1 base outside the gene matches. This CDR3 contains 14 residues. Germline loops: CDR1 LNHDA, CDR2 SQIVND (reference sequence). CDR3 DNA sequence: TGTGCCAGTAGTATTGGGACAGCTAACTATGGCTACACCTTC. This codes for CASSIGTANYGYTF. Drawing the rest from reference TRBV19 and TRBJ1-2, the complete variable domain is DGGITQSPKYLFRKEGQNVTLSCEQNLNHDAMYWYRQDPGQGLRLIYYSQIVNDFQKGDIAEGYSVSREKKESFPLTVTSAQKNPTAFYLCASSIGTANYGYTFGSGTRLTVV.

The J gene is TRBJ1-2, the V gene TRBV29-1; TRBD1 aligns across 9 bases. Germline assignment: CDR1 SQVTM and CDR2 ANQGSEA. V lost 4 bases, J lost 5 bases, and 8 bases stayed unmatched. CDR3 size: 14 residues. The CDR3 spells CSVGATGGGYGYTF. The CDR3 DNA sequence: TGCAGCGTTGGGGCCACAGGGGGCGGTTATGGCTACACCTTC.

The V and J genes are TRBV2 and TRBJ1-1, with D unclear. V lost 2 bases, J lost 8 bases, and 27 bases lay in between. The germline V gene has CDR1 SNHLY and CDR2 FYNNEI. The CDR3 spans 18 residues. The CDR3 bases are TGTGCCAGCAGTGAAAGGTCTTGGTGGAGGGAGGGCTTTCGGGAAGCTTTCTTT. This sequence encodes CASSERSWWREGFREAFF.

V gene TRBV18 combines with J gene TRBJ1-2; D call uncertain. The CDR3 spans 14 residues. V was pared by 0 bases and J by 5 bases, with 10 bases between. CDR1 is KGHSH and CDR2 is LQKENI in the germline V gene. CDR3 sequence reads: CASSPPSRPYGYTF. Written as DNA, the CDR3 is TGTGCCAGCTCACCACCCTCCAGGCCTTATGGCTACACCTTC.

CDR3 amino acids: CASVGGNTEAFF. CDR3 nucleotide sequence: TGTGCCAGTGTCGGGGGGAACACTGAAGCTTTCTTT. J is TRBJ1-1 and V is TRBV19; TRBD1 might be the D (5 bases). The CDR3 runs to 12 residues. With 8 bases removed from V and 1 base from J, the gap between germline ends came to 8 bases. Germline V gives CDR1 LNHDA, CDR2 SQIVND (reference sequence).

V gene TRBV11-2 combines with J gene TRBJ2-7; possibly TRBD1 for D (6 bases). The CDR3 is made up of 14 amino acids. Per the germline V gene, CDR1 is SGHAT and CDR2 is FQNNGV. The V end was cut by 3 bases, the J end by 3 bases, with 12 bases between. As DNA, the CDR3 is TGTGCCAGCAGCTTCCAGGGGCGAGGCTACGAGCAGTACTTC. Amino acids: CASSFQGRGYEQYF. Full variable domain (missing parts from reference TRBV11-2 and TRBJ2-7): EAGVAQSPRYKIIEKRQSVAFWCNPISGHATLYWYQQILGQGPKLLIQFQNNGVVDDSQLPKDRFSAERLKGVDSTLKIQPAKLEDSAVYLCASSFQGRGYEQYFGPGTRLTVT.

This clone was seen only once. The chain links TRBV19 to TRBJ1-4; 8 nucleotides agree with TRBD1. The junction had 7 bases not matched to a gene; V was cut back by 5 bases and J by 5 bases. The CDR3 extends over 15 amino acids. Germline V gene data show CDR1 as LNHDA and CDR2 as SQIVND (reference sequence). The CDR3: CASSYGQGWNEKLFF. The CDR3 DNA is TGTGCCAGTAGTTACGGACAGGGATGGAATGAAAAACTGTTTTTT.

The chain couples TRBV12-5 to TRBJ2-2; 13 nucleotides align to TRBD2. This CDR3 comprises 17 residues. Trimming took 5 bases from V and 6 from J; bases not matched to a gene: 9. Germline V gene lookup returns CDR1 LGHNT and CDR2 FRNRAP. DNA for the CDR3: TGTGCTAGTGGTCCCTATCAGACTAGCGGGGGGCCCGGGGAGCTGTTTTTT. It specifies CASGPYQTSGGPGELFF.

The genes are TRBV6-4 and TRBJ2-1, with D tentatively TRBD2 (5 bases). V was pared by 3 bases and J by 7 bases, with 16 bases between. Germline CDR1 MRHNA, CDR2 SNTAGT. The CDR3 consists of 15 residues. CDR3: CASSEARGTGNEQFF. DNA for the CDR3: TGTGCCAGCAGTGAGGCGAGAGGTACGGGAAATGAGCAGTTCTTC.

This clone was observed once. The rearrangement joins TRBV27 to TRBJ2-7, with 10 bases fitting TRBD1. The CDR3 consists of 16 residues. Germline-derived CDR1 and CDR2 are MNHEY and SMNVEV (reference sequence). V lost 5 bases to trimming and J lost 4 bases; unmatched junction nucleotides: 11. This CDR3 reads CASSVRPGQGSYEQYF. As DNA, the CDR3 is TGTGCCAGCAGTGTCCGACCGGGACAGGGGTCATACGAGCAGTACTTC.

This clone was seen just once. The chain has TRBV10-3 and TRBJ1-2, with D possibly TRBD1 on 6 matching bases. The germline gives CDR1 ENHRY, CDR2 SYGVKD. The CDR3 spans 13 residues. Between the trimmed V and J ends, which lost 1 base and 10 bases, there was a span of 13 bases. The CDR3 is CAISEWGQTYYTF. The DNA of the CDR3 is TGTGCCATCAGTGAGTGGGGGCAGACTTACTACACCTTC.